Listed here are 10 T cell receptor beta chains from one sample, sequenced in a study of beta chain features in type 1 diabetes. Reverse transcription of all isolated RNA meant that expressed TCRB transcripts were sequenced. Libraries were prepared by immunoSEQ multiplex PCR; TCRdb keeps only in-frame clonotypes and omits some of them. The profile shows more than 300,000 clones, about 15% of them singletons. The specimen was naive CD4+ T cells from blood. These receptor sequences come from a woman in her late teens or twenties in good health.

Only a few counts were recorded for this clone. The J gene is TRBJ2-1, the V gene TRBV30, with 7 nucleotides matching TRBD2. V dropped 0 bases and J dropped 3; count of bases not matched to a gene: 8. Germline-derived CDR1 and CDR2 are GTSNPN and SVGIG (reference sequence). The CDR3 consists of 16 residues. CDR3 DNA: TGTGCCTGGAGTGTAATTGGGAGGGCCCTCTACAATGAGCAGTTCTTC. Protein sequence: CAWSVIGRALYNEQFF.

On this clone: An end of the junction does not agree with germline; a read error may underlie this. V usage is TRBV4-3 and J usage is TRBJ2-2; 9 bases fit TRBD1. CDR1 LGHNA and CDR2 YSLEER come from the germline V gene. CDR3 length: 18 amino acids. CDR3 sequence (DNA): TGCGCCAGCAGCCGCTGGGTAGGGACAGGGAAGAACCCCGGGGAGCTGTTTTTT. It codes for CASSRWVGTGKNPGELFF.

A few counts support this clone. The chain carries TRBV5-1 and TRBJ2-7; 9 bases line up with TRBD1. Germline lookup yields CDR1 SGHRS and CDR2 YFSETQ. The CDR3 is 16 residues long. Trimming cost V 5 bases and J 5 bases; bases outside gene matches: 14. CDR3 sequence (DNA): TGCGCCAGCAGTAAGCTCCCCCCGGGACAGGGCCACGAGCAGTACTTC. This sequence encodes CASSKLPPGQGHEQYF.

The sample holds a few counts of this clone. The chain links TRBV11-2 to TRBJ1-2; 7 positions match TRBD1. The ends lost 4 bases at V and 5 bases at J; junction bases unmatched: 7. The length of the CDR3 is 14 residues. The germline gives CDR1 SGHAT, CDR2 FQNNGV. The CDR3 bases are TGTGCCAGCAGCTCCAGACAGGGTAGATATGGCTACACCTTC. It yields the protein CASSSRQGRYGYTF.

The rearrangement uses TRBV5-4 and TRBJ2-5, with 7 bases identical to TRBD2. This CDR3 is 14 amino acids long. V lost 1 base, J lost 5 bases, and 5 bases stayed unmatched. The germline V gene has CDR1 SGHNT and CDR2 YYREEE (reference sequence). CDR3 nucleotides: TGTGCCAGCAGCTTGATAGCGGGTGTGGAGACCCAGTACTTC. Translating it yields CASSLIAGVETQYF.

V is TRBV9 and J is TRBJ2-1, with TRBD2 identical over 12 bases. Per the germline V gene, CDR1 is SGDLS and CDR2 is YYNGEE. V was clipped by 2 bases and J by 6 bases; unmatched bases: 6. This CDR3 region has 16 residues. CDR3 bases: TGTGCCAGCAGCGTCCTTGAGACTAGCGGGGGCAATGAGCAGTTCTTC. Residues: CASSVLETSGGNEQFF. Full variable domain (missing parts from reference TRBV9 and TRBJ2-1): DSGVTQTPKHLITATGQRVTLRCSPRSGDLSVYWYQQSLDQGLQFLIQYYNGEERAKGNILERFSAQQFPDLHSELNLSSLELGDSALYFCASSVLETSGGNEQFFGPGTRLTVL.

This clone has a handful of counts. The J gene is TRBJ2-2, the V gene TRBV2, with D uncertain. V was trimmed by 6 bases and J by 0 bases, leaving 11 bases between them. Germline assignment: CDR1 SNHLY and CDR2 FYNNEI. The length of the CDR3 is 15 residues. The CDR3 DNA reads as TGTGCCAGCAGCTCCTTAGTAGCGAACACCGGGGAGCTGTTTTTT. It specifies CASSSLVANTGELFF.

The chain has TRBV5-6 and TRBJ1-5, with D possibly being TRBD1 (5 bases). Germline lookup yields CDR1 SGHDT and CDR2 YYEEEE. V was shortened by 2 bases and J by 5 bases, with 11 bases between the two germline ends. This CDR3 is 14 amino acids long. CDR3 nucleotides: TGTGCCAGCAGCTTCGCCGGGGGAGATCAGCCCCAGCATTTT. Amino acid sequence: CASSFAGGDQPQHF.

This sequence joins TRBV27 and TRBJ2-1; the match to TRBD2 covers 15 bases. Germline loops: CDR1 MNHEY, CDR2 SMNVEV (reference sequence). After removal of 2 bases from V and 7 bases from J, the junction contained 3 bases not matched to a gene. The CDR3 covers 16 residues. The CDR3 sequence is CASSLPGTSGRNEQFF. CDR3 nucleotides: TGTGCCAGCAGTTTACCCGGGACTAGCGGGAGGAATGAGCAGTTCTTC.

This clone came up a few times. The chain couples TRBV5-1 to TRBJ1-1; D is ambiguous. Germline V lookup: CDR1 SGHRS, CDR2 YFSETQ. The V end lost 0 bases, the J end lost 1 base, and 7 bases lay between the germline ends. CDR3 length: 14 residues. The CDR3 nucleotides read TGCGCCAGCAGCTTGGGACAAACGAACACTGAAGCTTTCTTT. Translation gives CASSLGQTNTEAFF.